This TCR beta chain originates from a study of T cells after yellow fever vaccination. Across the study: Some fractions had low cell numbers, and these were prepared with SMART-Seq v4 Ultra Low Input.

This clonotype was detected a few times. TCRdb itself ran the 5' RACE reads through MiXCR, one entry per CDR3 protein. The sample contains hundreds of thousands of distinct CDR3 sequences, 8.7% of which appear only once. The CDR3 sequence is 16 residues long. J was trimmed by 6 bases and V by 4 bases; bases with no gene match: 13. The chain is built from TRBV12-3 or TRBV12-4 and TRBJ1-1; TRBD1 matches 8 bases. The sequence was collected from a man between 18 and 35 years old who received the YFV17D yellow fever vaccine. Here the sequenced sample was PBMCs, taken on the day of the first yellow fever vaccination. The CDR3, as DNA: TGTGCCAGCAGTTCCAAACAGGGGGGCGGATGGCCTGAAGCTTTCTTT. Amino acid sequence: CASSSKQGGGWPEAFF.